This TCR beta chain was identified during a study of blood T cell repertoires in COVID-19. Trimming removed 3 bases from V and 11 bases from J; junction bases left unmatched: 8. The germline gives CDR1 LGHDT, CDR2 YNNKEL (reference sequence). The CDR3 length is 13 residues. In the authors' workflow: Reference gene primer amplification yielded estimated nucleated cell counts. Only in-frame clones appear in the TCRdb table, and some are missing; sequencing was by immunoSEQ multiplex PCR. That table furnishes V, J and clone size, whereas the DNA furnished D and trimming. The top ten hold 1.8% of the sample, which has fewer than 400,000 clones, roughly 89% seen once.

Source material: peripheral blood. The J gene is TRBJ2-3, the V gene TRBV3-1 (or the pseudogene TRBV3-2); 7 bases are a match to TRBD2. The TCR comes from a woman younger than 45 with COVID-19, enrolled during active disease. CDR3 in amino acids: CASSQAGADEQYF. In DNA form, the CDR3 reads TGTGCCAGCAGCCAGGCGGGAGCGGACGAGCAGTATTTT.